These 26 T cell receptor beta chains share one sample of origin, sequenced in a study of T cell clonotyping in hematopoietic cell transplantation. Assay used: immunoSEQ multiplex PCR; TCRdb lists only in-frame clones, some missing. Of some 7,000 clones listed, 98% are singletons. The starting material was PBMCs, obtained 30 days after allogeneic stem cell transplant. These receptors all come from a male patient aged 60 to 75 who had an allogeneic stem cell transplant from a related donor, so the T cells may come from the graft donor. Some clones in this sample may be carry-over from other donors' samples.

The rearrangement uses TRBV5-1 and TRBJ1-1, with 9 positions matching TRBD1. This CDR3 spans 15 amino acids. Germline V gene data show CDR1 as SGHRS and CDR2 as YFSETQ. The junction had 12 bases not matched to a gene; V was cut back by 4 bases and J by 8 bases. Here the CDR3 DNA reads TGCGCCAGCAGCGGGGGACAGGGCGGCTATCGCGAAGCTTTCTTT. This codes for CASSGGQGGYREAFF.

The rearrangement links TRBV7-9 to TRBJ1-5, with TRBD1 identical over 8 bases. This CDR3 comprises 15 residues. The V segment lost 5 bases and the J segment 10 bases; nucleotides outside the gene matches: 13. Germline CDR1 and CDR2: SEHNR and FQNEAQ (reference sequence). The CDR3 nucleotides are TGTGCCAGCAGCCCGACAGGGGCCGGGTCAGCCCCCCAGCATTTT. Residues: CASSPTGAGSAPQHF.

This chain connects TRBV9 to TRBJ2-6; D is undetermined. The germline V and J ends were trimmed by 3 bases and 0 bases, with 1 base remaining between them. CDR1 is SGDLS and CDR2 is YYNGEE in the germline V gene. The CDR3 runs 13 residues. The chain's CDR3 is CASSASGANVLTF. In DNA, the CDR3 is TGTGCCAGCAGCGCCTCTGGGGCCAACGTCCTGACTTTC.

This chain uses TRBV7-8 with TRBJ2-1; D gene uncertain. Deletions cut 0 bases from V and 10 bases from J, with 7 bases between. CDR1 is SGHVS, CDR2 FQNEAQ, per germline. This CDR3 comprises 12 residues. The CDR3 DNA sequence: TGTGCCAGCAGCTTAGCGCAAGCGGAGCAGTTCTTC. It is translated as CASSLAQAEQFF.

The chain recombines TRBV7-9 with TRBJ1-1; no clear D gene. This CDR3 is built from 12 residues. V was cut by 5 bases and J by 6 bases, with 10 bases left in between. The germline gives CDR1 SEHNR, CDR2 FQNEAQ (reference sequence). The CDR3 loop is CASSQGLAEAFF. Here the CDR3 DNA reads TGTGCCAGCAGCCAAGGTTTGGCTGAAGCTTTCTTT.

The rearrangement uses TRBV19 and TRBJ2-7; a weak D match, TRBD1 (5 bases). Germline V lookup: CDR1 LNHDA, CDR2 SQIVND (reference sequence). CDR3 size: 13 residues. Deletions cut 4 bases from V and 2 bases from J, with 9 bases between. CDR3 sequence: CASSTTRAYEQYF. CDR3 nucleotide sequence: TGTGCCAGTAGTACTACCAGGGCCTACGAGCAGTACTTC.

The chain employs TRBV7-2 and TRBJ2-7; 9 bases fit TRBD1. V was clipped by 5 bases and J by 4 bases; unmatched bases: 9. Germline CDR1 reads SGHTA; CDR2 reads FQGNSA. This CDR3 spans 15 amino acids. The CDR3 region is CASSRLTGGGYEQYF. The CDR3 region has the DNA TGTGCCAGCAGCCGTCTAACAGGGGGCGGATACGAGCAGTACTTC.

The chain is built from TRBV6-5 and TRBJ2-5; D not resolved. The CDR3 has 15 residues. Germline V gives CDR1 MNHEY, CDR2 SVGAGI. Trimming cost V 4 bases and J 5 bases, with 17 bases left between them. The CDR3 region has the DNA TGTGCCAGCAGTTCCCGGCCCGAGATGTTGGAGACCCAGTACTTC. It yields the protein CASSSRPEMLETQYF.

This sequence joins TRBV5-1 and TRBJ2-2; tentative D call: TRBD2 (6 bases). The CDR3 sequence is 15 residues long. CDR1 is SGHRS and CDR2 is YFSETQ in the germline V gene. Trimming removed 4 bases at V and 3 bases at J, with 13 bases between. The CDR3 protein is CASSPRPGDTGELFF. DNA for the CDR3: TGCGCCAGCAGCCCAAGACCGGGAGACACCGGGGAGCTGTTTTTT.

This rearrangement joins TRBV11-3 to TRBJ1-6; possible D gene TRBD1, 5 bases. Per the germline V gene, CDR1 is SGHNT and CDR2 is YENEEA. Trimming left V 0 bases short and J 9 bases short, with 12 bases between. The CDR3 is 15 residues long. The CDR3 sequence: CASSLDRDALSPLHF. As DNA, the CDR3 is TGTGCCAGCAGCTTAGATCGGGACGCACTTTCACCCCTCCACTTT.

A single count supports this clone. This chain links TRBV4-1 with TRBJ2-1; D not resolved. Germline lookup yields CDR1 MGHRA and CDR2 YSYEKL. Trimming removed 5 bases from V and 7 bases from J, with 12 bases in between. The CDR3 consists of 13 residues. Written as DNA, the CDR3 is TGCGCCAGCAGCAGTACTTATGGGAATGAGCAGTTCTTC. Amino acid sequence: CASSSTYGNEQFF.

This clone occurred once. The chain combines TRBV21-1 with TRBJ1-5; the D call of TRBD1 is as the table states it, not checked on the DNA. TRBV21-1 is a known pseudogene. There are 17 residues in the CDR3. CDR3 in DNA: TGTGCCAGCAGCAAAGACGGAGTCCGCAGGGGTTGTCAGCCCCAGCATTTT. As protein: CASSKDGVRRGCQPQHF.

This chain connects TRBV4-3 to TRBJ1-2; the D is unclear. The CDR3 length is 14 residues. Trimming stripped 0 bases from V and 3 bases from J, with 8 bases between. CDR1 LGHNA and CDR2 YSLEER come from the germline V gene. CDR3 in DNA: TGCGCCAGCAGCCAAGAGTCTGTCGACTATGGCTACACCTTC. It yields the protein CASSQESVDYGYTF.

The chain recombines TRBV5-6 with TRBJ2-7; a possible D gene is TRBD1 (5 bases). CDR1 is SGHDT and CDR2 is YYEEEE in the germline V gene. The V gene lost 4 bases and the J gene lost 1 base, with 12 bases spanning the gap. The CDR3 length is 14 residues. CDR3 in amino acids: CASSPTDNSYEQYF. CDR3 nucleotide sequence: TGTGCCAGCAGCCCCACGGACAATTCCTACGAGCAGTACTTC.

The chain couples TRBV5-1 to TRBJ2-7; 14 bases map to TRBD2. The length of the CDR3 is 18 residues. Per the germline V gene, CDR1 is SGHRS and CDR2 is YFSETQ. Unmatched junction bases numbered 12, after V lost 4 bases and J lost 3 bases. CDR3 in amino acids: CASSPGTSGGLDRYEQYF. CDR3 sequence (DNA): TGCGCCAGCAGCCCCGGGACTAGCGGGGGCCTAGACCGCTACGAGCAGTACTTC. Using reference TRBV5-1 and TRBJ2-7 for the parts outside the CDR3, the full variable domain is KAGVTQTPRYLIKTRGQQVTLSCSPISGHRSVSWYQQTPGQGLQFLFEYFSETQRNKGNFPGRFSGRQFSNSRSEMNVSTLELGDSALYLCASSPGTSGGLDRYEQYFGPGTRLTVT.

The genes are TRBV5-1 and TRBJ1-4; D possibly corresponds to TRBD1 (5 bases). This CDR3 spans 14 amino acids. V lost 0 bases to trimming and J lost 7 bases, with 10 bases between them. The germline V gene encodes CDR1 SGHRS and CDR2 YFSETQ. CDR3 sequence: CASSLGQGGEKLFF. The DNA of the CDR3 is TGCGCCAGCAGCTTGGGTCAGGGTGGTGAAAAACTGTTTTTT.

V gene TRBV7-2 combines with J gene TRBJ1-2; D gene unclear. This CDR3 is built from 15 residues. The V end lost 1 base, the J end lost 4 bases, and 13 bases lay between the germline ends. Germline V gene data show CDR1 as SGHTA and CDR2 as FQGNSA. The CDR3 is CASSLGAALGYGYTF. CDR3 in DNA: TGTGCCAGCAGCTTAGGTGCAGCCTTGGGCTATGGCTACACCTTC.

V and J are TRBV7-3 and TRBJ2-7; 8 nucleotides line up with TRBD2. CDR1 and CDR2 (germline): SGHTA, FQGTGA. This CDR3 is 15 amino acids long. The ends lost 4 bases at V and 4 bases at J; junction bases unmatched: 9. The CDR3 DNA reads as TGTGCCAGCAGCTCAACGGGGGGGCTGGTTTACGAGCAGTACTTC. Its translation is CASSSTGGLVYEQYF. Full variable domain (rest looked up from reference TRBV7-3 and TRBJ2-7): GAGVSQTPSNKVTEKGKYVELRCDPISGHTALYWYRQSLGQGPEFLIYFQGTGAADDSGLPNDRFFAVRPEGSVSTLKIQRTERGDSAVYLCASSSTGGLVYEQYFGPGTRLTVT.

The rearrangement uses TRBV5-6 and TRBJ1-2; D gene unclear. V lost 0 bases and J 7 bases, leaving 7 bases between the germline ends. This CDR3 is 12 amino acids long. Germline lookup yields CDR1 SGHDT and CDR2 YYEEEE. The CDR3 is CASSLGGSGYTF. CDR3 sequence (DNA): TGTGCCAGCAGCTTGGGTGGGTCTGGCTACACCTTC.

The genes are TRBV5-1 and TRBJ1-6; 9 bases fit TRBD1. V shed 4 bases and J 8 bases; nucleotides not matched to a gene: 4. Germline-derived CDR1 and CDR2 are SGHRS and YFSETQ. This CDR3 contains 14 residues. CDR3 coding DNA: TGCGCCAGCAGCGCCCGGGACAGGGATTCACCCCTCCACTTT. Protein product: CASSARDRDSPLHF.

The chain couples TRBV30 to TRBJ1-1; possibly TRBD1 for D (6 bases). Trimming took off 3 bases at V and 1 base at J, with 21 bases between the two ends. Germline V gives CDR1 GTSNPN, CDR2 SVGIG (reference sequence). This CDR3 has 17 amino acids. For the CDR3, the DNA is TGTGCCTGGAGAGCTAGAGGGGGGCAGGCGAAGAACACTGAAGCTTTCTTT. Amino acid sequence: CAWRARGGQAKNTEAFF.

The chain links TRBV4-1 to TRBJ2-7; D unresolved. V lost 0 bases and J lost 6, with 18 bases in between. CDR1 is MGHRA, CDR2 YSYEKL, per germline. The CDR3 has 16 amino acids. For the CDR3, the DNA is TGCGCCAGCAGCCAAGATCGAGGTGGTTCCCCCCTCGAGCAGTACTTC. As protein: CASSQDRGGSPLEQYF.

This chain connects TRBV7-2 to TRBJ1-2; TRBD1 matches at 7 bases. The V gene's germline CDR1 is SGHTA and CDR2 FQGNSA. J gave up 4 bases and V 5 bases, and 13 bases lay outside the gene matches. The length of the CDR3 is 16 residues. CDR3 sequence (DNA): TGTGCCAGCAGCCTACCAGAGGGGGCGCAGCTCTATGGCTACACCTTC. Amino acid sequence: CASSLPEGAQLYGYTF.

The chain uses TRBV9 and TRBJ1-3; a possible D gene is TRBD1 (5 bases). CDR1 and CDR2 (germline): SGDLS, YYNGEE. V shed 3 bases and J shed 0 bases, with 16 bases lying between them. The CDR3 runs to 17 residues. CDR3 in amino acids: CASSASLRGSSGNTIYF. CDR3 DNA sequence: TGTGCCAGCAGCGCCTCCCTTAGGGGCTCCTCTGGAAACACCATATATTTT.

The chain uses TRBV6-5 and TRBJ1-1; D remains ambiguous. Trimming took 0 bases from V and 1 from J, leaving 9 bases between them. Germline values: CDR1 MNHEY, CDR2 SVGAGI. The CDR3 consists of 15 residues. CDR3 amino acids: CASSYSIYGNTEAFF. Written as DNA, the CDR3 is TGTGCCAGCAGTTACTCGATTTACGGGAACACTGAAGCTTTCTTT.

The rearrangement uses TRBV5-4 and TRBJ2-3; D is undetermined. Trimming took off 3 bases at V and 0 bases at J, with 2 bases between the two ends. Germline V CDR1 and CDR2: SGHNT, YYREEE (reference sequence). The length of the CDR3 is 12 residues. The CDR3 here is CASSSSTDTQYF. CDR3 nucleotide sequence: TGTGCCAGCAGCTCAAGCACAGATACGCAGTATTTT.